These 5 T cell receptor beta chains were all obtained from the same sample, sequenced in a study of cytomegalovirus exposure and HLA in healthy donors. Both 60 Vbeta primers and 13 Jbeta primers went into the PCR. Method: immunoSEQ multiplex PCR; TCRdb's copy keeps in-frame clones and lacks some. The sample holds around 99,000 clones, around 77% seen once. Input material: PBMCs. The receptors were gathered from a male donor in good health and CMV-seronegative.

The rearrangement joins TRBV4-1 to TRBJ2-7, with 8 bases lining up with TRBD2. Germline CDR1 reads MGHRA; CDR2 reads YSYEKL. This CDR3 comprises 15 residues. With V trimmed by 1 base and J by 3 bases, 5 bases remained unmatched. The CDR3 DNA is TGCGCCAGCAGCCAAGGTTCTAGCGGGTTCTACGAGCAGTACTTC. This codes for CASSQGSSGFYEQYF.

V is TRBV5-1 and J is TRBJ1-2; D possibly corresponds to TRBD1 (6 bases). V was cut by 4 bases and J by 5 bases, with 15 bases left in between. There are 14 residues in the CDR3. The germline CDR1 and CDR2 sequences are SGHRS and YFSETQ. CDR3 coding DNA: TGCGCCAGCAGCGCCGAGACAGGCGGATATGGCTACACCTTC. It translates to CASSAETGGYGYTF. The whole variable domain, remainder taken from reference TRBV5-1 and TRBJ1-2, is KAGVTQTPRYLIKTRGQQVTLSCSPISGHRSVSWYQQTPGQGLQFLFEYFSETQRNKGNFPGRFSGRQFSNSRSEMNVSTLELGDSALYLCASSAETGGYGYTFGSGTRLTVV.

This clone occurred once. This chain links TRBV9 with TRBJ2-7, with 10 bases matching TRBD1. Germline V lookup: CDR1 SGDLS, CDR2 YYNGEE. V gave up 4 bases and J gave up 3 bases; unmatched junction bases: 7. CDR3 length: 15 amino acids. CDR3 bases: TGTGCCAGCAGCTACCGGGACAGGGGTTACTACGAGCAGTACTTC. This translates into CASSYRDRGYYEQYF.

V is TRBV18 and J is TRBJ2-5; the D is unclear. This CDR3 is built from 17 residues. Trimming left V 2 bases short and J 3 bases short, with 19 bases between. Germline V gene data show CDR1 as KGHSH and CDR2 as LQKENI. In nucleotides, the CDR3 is TGTGCCAGCTCACCAGATTTAAGTGCGTGGTCAAAAGAGACCCAGTACTTC. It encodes CASSPDLSAWSKETQYF.

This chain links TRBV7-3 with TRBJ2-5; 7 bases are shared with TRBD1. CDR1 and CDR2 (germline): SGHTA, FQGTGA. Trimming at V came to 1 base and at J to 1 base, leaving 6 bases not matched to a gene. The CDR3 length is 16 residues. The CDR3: CASSLIPGGPQETQYF. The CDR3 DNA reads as TGTGCCAGCAGCTTAATTCCAGGGGGTCCCCAAGAGACCCAGTACTTC.